The next 22 T cell receptor beta chains were all read from a single sample in a study of T cell clonality in common variable immunodeficiency. Repertoires were generated with immunoSEQ multiplex PCR, while TCRdb's copy carries only in-frame clones and drops some. Sampling found 39,000 or so clones, none seen once. Sequences were obtained from peripheral blood mononuclear cells. Receptor source: a person aged 18 to 70 in good health.

This clone was counted only a few times. The CDR3 is cut off 3 residues early in the read; its end comes from the germline J gene. The chain is built from TRBV5-1 and TRBJ1-2; TRBD1 is a possible D gene (5 bases). The germline CDR1 and CDR2 sequences are SGHRS and YFSETQ. The CDR3 runs to 12 residues. The chain's CDR3 is CASSPEGSVYTF. The part of the CDR3 DNA that was read is TGCGCCAGCAGCCCGGAGGGGTCTGTC. Supplemented by reference TRBV5-1 and TRBJ1-2, the full variable domain reads KAGVTQTPRYLIKTRGQQVTLSCSPISGHRSVSWYQQTPGQGLQFLFEYFSETQRNKGNFPGRFSGRQFSNSRSEMNVSTLELGDSALYLCASSPEGSVYTFGSGTRLTVV.

The sample holds many counts of this clone. The read halts 3 residues ahead of the CDR3 end, with the missing end drawn from the germline J gene. This rearrangement joins TRBV20-1 to TRBJ1-2; 8 nucleotides agree with TRBD1. The CDR3 has 14 amino acids. J lost 4 bases, V lost 5 bases, and 9 bases had no gene match. Germline values: CDR1 DFQATT, CDR2 SNEGSKA (reference sequence). The CDR3 here is CSAVTGTGLYGYTF. Incomplete CDR3 DNA: TGCAGTGCTGTAACCGGGACAGGCCTCTATGGC.

There are many counts of this clone. From the germline J gene comes the end of the CDR3, since the read stops 3 residues before it. The V and J genes are TRBV28 and TRBJ2-7; tentative D call: TRBD2 (5 bases). The CDR3 runs 15 residues. CDR1 is MDHEN, CDR2 SYDVKM, per germline. V was pared by 7 bases and J by 0 bases, with 16 bases between. The covered CDR3 bases are TGTGCCAGCACTTCTGAGGGCACAAGCTCCTACGAG. Translating it yields CASTSEGTSSYE. The whole CDR3 is CASTSEGTSSYEQYF.

This clone was recorded at least ten times. The read ends 3 residues before the CDR3 terminus; that terminus is restored from the germline J gene. The chain uses TRBV19 and TRBJ2-7; D call uncertain. This CDR3 spans 16 amino acids. Trimming took 3 bases from V and 3 from J, leaving 18 bases between them. The germline CDR1 and CDR2 sequences are LNHDA and SQIVND (reference sequence). CDR3 DNA (partial): TGTGCCAGTAGTATTTCGATCCGCGGAAAAGACTACGAG. Protein: CASSISIRGKDYE. The entire CDR3 sequence reads CASSISIRGKDYEQYF.

This clone has ten or more counts. Sequencing ends 3 residues short of the CDR3 end; the germline J gene provides the rest. J is TRBJ2-6 and V is TRBV15; 9 bases are a match to TRBD1. With 0 bases clipped from V and 2 bases from J, the junction kept 5 bases outside the gene matches. The CDR3 consists of 18 residues. Germline assignment: CDR1 LNHNV and CDR2 YYDKDF (reference sequence). CDR3 region: CATSRDGTGSPGANVLTF. The CDR3 DNA, read in part, is TGTGCCACCAGCAGAGACGGGACAGGGAGTCCTGGGGCCAACGTC. Drawing the rest from reference TRBV15 and TRBJ2-6, the complete variable domain is DAMVIQNPRYQVTQFGKPVTLSCSQTLNHNVMYWYQQKSSQAPKLLFHYYDKDFNNEADTPDNFQSRRPNTSFCFLDIRSPGLGDTAMYLCATSRDGTGSPGANVLTFGAGSRLTVL.

This clone has ten or more counts. From the germline J gene comes the end of the CDR3, since the read stops 3 residues before it. V gene TRBV9 combines with J gene TRBJ2-2; TRBD2 matches at 10 bases. The germline V gene has CDR1 SGDLS and CDR2 YYNGEE. The length of the CDR3 is 18 residues. Losses at the gene ends were 2 bases for V and 0 bases for J; bases not matched to a gene: 7. The CDR3 region is CASSVTGTSAANTGELFF. The covered CDR3 bases are TGTGCCAGCAGCGTCACCGGGACTAGCGCTGCGAACACCGGGGAG.

This clone was detected ten times or more. Read data end 3 residues before the CDR3 end; the end is taken from the germline J gene. V usage is TRBV12-3 or TRBV12-4 and J usage is TRBJ2-1, with a tentative D call TRBD1 (5 bases). The CDR3 has 14 residues. The ends were cut back, 3 bases at V and 6 bases at J, with 12 bases in the middle. The part of the CDR3 DNA that was read is TGTGCCAGCAGTTTGAGGTCAGGGCCCAATGAG. Its protein product is CASSLRSGPNE. The entire CDR3 reads CASSLRSGPNEQFF.

As for this clone: The read finishes 3 residues shy of the CDR3 end, and the germline J gene is used to complete it. The V gene is TRBV7-2, the J gene TRBJ2-2; 8 bases map to TRBD1. The CDR3 length is 14 residues. Per the germline V gene, CDR1 is SGHTA and CDR2 is FQGNSA. CDR3 in amino acids: CASSLEGQGEKLFF. The CDR3 DNA, read in part, is TGTGCCAGCAGCTTAGAAGGACAGGGAGAAAAG.

This clone was found many times. The read terminates 3 residues before the CDR3 end, so the remaining end is supplied by the germline J gene. This chain links TRBV4-1 with TRBJ2-3; D unresolved. V lost 3 bases, J lost 0 bases, and 16 bases lay in between. Germline V gives CDR1 MGHRA, CDR2 YSYEKL. The CDR3 contains 17 residues. The DNA read from the CDR3 is TGCGCCAGCAGCCAGGTCAGCAGGAATCCGAGCACAGATACG. This encodes CASSQVSRNPSTDT. The CDR3, in full, reads CASSQVSRNPSTDTQYF.

As regards this clone: The read is 3 residues too short to cover the CDR3 end, so that end is filled in from the germline J gene. The chain carries TRBV19 and TRBJ1-2, with 10 bases matching TRBD1. Germline V gene lookup returns CDR1 LNHDA and CDR2 SQIVND (reference sequence). This CDR3 contains 15 residues. The CDR3 DNA, read in part, is TGTGCCAGTAGTTATGAGGTGGGACAGGGGCCCGAC. Translated, it gives CASSYEVGQGPD. The CDR3, in full, reads CASSYEVGQGPDYTF.

There are many counts of this clone. The read ends 3 residues early relative to the CDR3; the germline J gene fills the gap. The chain couples TRBV29-1 to TRBJ2-3; 9 bases match TRBD2. V lost 7 bases, J lost 1 base, and 3 bases stayed unmatched. Germline loops: CDR1 SQVTM, CDR2 ANQGSEA. CDR3 length: 13 amino acids. Partial CDR3 DNA: TGCAGCGGCCAGCGGGAGGGCACAGATACG. Its protein product is CSGQREGTDT. The entire CDR3 protein is CSGQREGTDTQYF.

This clone turned up a few times. The CDR3 sequence: CASSSAGAKDTQYF. The CDR3 DNA, read in part, is TGTGCCAGCAGCTCAGCGGGAGCTAAAGATACG. The rearrangement links TRBV11-3 to TRBJ2-3, with TRBD2 matching over 8 bases. The read ends 3 residues shy of where the CDR3 ends; the end is completed using the germline J gene. Unmatched junction bases numbered 5, after V lost 4 bases and J lost 5 bases. Germline values: CDR1 SGHNT, CDR2 YENEEA. This CDR3 region has 14 residues.

This clone was counted ten times or more. The read comes to an end 3 residues before the CDR3 does, leaving the germline J gene to fill in the end. The rearrangement links TRBV30 to TRBJ1-2; D gene unclear. The CDR3 extends over 14 amino acids. V lost 3 bases and J 2 bases, leaving 13 bases between the germline ends. Germline lookup yields CDR1 GTSNPN and CDR2 SVGIG (reference sequence). CDR3 bases read: TGTGCCTGGAGCACCGGGTTGACGAACTATGGC. Its translation: CAWSTGLTNYG. The CDR3, in full, reads CAWSTGLTNYGYTF. Using reference TRBV30 and TRBJ1-2 for the parts outside the CDR3, the full variable domain is SQTIHQWPATLVQPVGSPLSLECTVEGTSNPNLYWYRQAAGRGLQLLFYSVGIGQISSEVPQNLSASRPQDRQFILSSKKLLLSDSGFYLCAWSTGLTNYGYTFGSGTRLTVV.

This clone was seen ten or more times. The observed sequence ends 3 residues before the CDR3 terminus, with the missing tail filled in from the germline J gene. The rearrangement uses TRBV7-6 and TRBJ2-3; 7 bases agree with TRBD2. The germline gives CDR1 SGHVS, CDR2 FNYEAQ. The CDR3 totals 16 residues. The trim removed 6 bases at V and 3 bases at J, leaving 12 bases unmatched. The CDR3 spells CASSSLGRESTDTQYF. The sequenced CDR3 bases are TGTGCCAGCAGTTCCCTTGGGCGGGAGTCGACAGATACG. Combining the CDR3 with reference TRBV7-6 and TRBJ2-3 gives the whole variable domain GAGVSQSPRYKVTKRGQDVALRCDPISGHVSLYWYRQALGQGPEFLTYFNYEAQQDKSGLPNDRFSAERPEGSISTLTIQRTEQRDSAMYRCASSSLGRESTDTQYFGPGTRLTVL.

This clone has a count of ten or more. From the germline J gene comes the end of the CDR3, since the read stops 3 residues before it. The gene calls are TRBV18 and TRBJ2-1; 8 bases fit TRBD2. Trimming removed 3 bases from V and 9 bases from J; junction bases left unmatched: 10. The germline V gene has CDR1 KGHSH and CDR2 LQKENI. CDR3 length: 15 amino acids. CDR3 protein: CASSPGSGIEAEQFF. The covered CDR3 bases are TGTGCCAGCTCACCCGGTAGCGGGATTGAGGCTGAG. Combining the CDR3 with reference TRBV18 and TRBJ2-1 gives the whole variable domain NAGVMQNPRHLVRRRGQEARLRCSPMKGHSHVYWYRQLPEEGLKFMVYLQKENIIDESGMPKERFSAEFPKEGPSILRIQQVVRGDSAAYFCASSPGSGIEAEQFFGPGTRLTVL.

Ten or more counts support this clone. CDR3 amino acids: CASSHLAGGANIQYF. Partial CDR3 DNA: TGTGCCAGCAGCCATTTAGCGGGAGGGGCAAACATT. The chain couples TRBV14 to TRBJ2-4; 11 bases agree with TRBD2. The CDR3 is cut off 3 residues early in the read; its end comes from the germline J gene. Germline V gene sequence: CDR1 SGHDN, CDR2 FVKESK. CDR3 length: 15 amino acids. V lost 3 bases to trimming and J lost 6 bases; unmatched junction nucleotides: 4.

Many counts were recorded for this clone. The sequenced part of the CDR3 DNA is TGCGCCAGCAGCTTAGTTAGGGGGAACACCGGGGAG. Translated: CASSLVRGNTGE. The complete CDR3 reads CASSLVRGNTGELFF. The chain recombines TRBV5-1 with TRBJ2-2; D is perhaps TRBD1 (5 bases). From the germline J gene comes the end of the CDR3, since the read stops 3 residues before it. This CDR3 region has 15 residues. Trimming left V 2 bases short and J 1 base short, with 9 bases between. Looked up from germline, CDR1 is SGHRS and CDR2 is YFSETQ.

This clone was picked up many times. From the germline J gene comes the end of the CDR3, since the read stops 3 residues before it. The chain has TRBV19 and TRBJ1-5; the match to TRBD1 covers 7 bases. Germline assignment: CDR1 LNHDA and CDR2 SQIVND (reference sequence). The CDR3 is 14 residues long. Losses at the gene ends were 6 bases for V and 9 bases for J; bases not matched to a gene: 11. CDR3 bases read: TGTGCCAGTAGCTCGGGACAGACCCTTGGGCCC. Its translation: CASSSGQTLGP. The full-length CDR3 reads as CASSSGQTLGPQHF.

This clone has at least ten counts. The read falls 3 residues short of the CDR3 end, and the missing part is taken from the germline J gene. The V gene is TRBV11-2, the J gene TRBJ2-5; tentative D call: TRBD2 (5 bases). This CDR3 is built from 13 residues. Trimming cost V 0 bases and J 4 bases, with 6 bases left between them. Looked up from germline, CDR1 is SGHAT and CDR2 is FQNNGV. Incomplete CDR3 DNA: TGTGCCAGCAGCTTAGATCGGGGAGAGACC. Its protein is CASSLDRGET. The complete CDR3 reads CASSLDRGETQYF.

This clone was counted many times. The read falls 3 residues short of the CDR3 end, and the missing part is taken from the germline J gene. The chain has TRBV24-1 and TRBJ2-1, with D tentatively TRBD2 (5 bases). V lost 7 bases, J lost 5 bases, and 11 bases lay in between. This CDR3 is built from 13 residues. Germline assignment: CDR1 KGHDR and CDR2 SFDVKD. CDR3 sequence reads: CATRDWRDNEQFF. CDR3 bases read: TGTGCCACCAGGGACTGGAGAGACAATGAG.

This clone was found many times. The CDR3 end is not reached by the read, which stops 3 residues before it; the germline J gene fills it in. The chain carries TRBV28 and TRBJ2-3; TRBD2 might be the D (5 bases). The CDR3 is 18 amino acids. The ends were cut back, 2 bases at V and 6 bases at J, with 24 bases in the middle. Germline V gives CDR1 MDHEN, CDR2 SYDVKM. The covered CDR3 bases are TGTGCCAGCAGTTTAGGAGGAGGAGGAGCGCTTCTCGAGGATACG. Its translation is CASSLGGGGALLEDT. The whole CDR3 region reads CASSLGGGGALLEDTQYF.

This clone was counted at least ten times. The observed sequence ends 3 residues before the CDR3 terminus, with the missing tail filled in from the germline J gene. V gene TRBV20-1 combines with J gene TRBJ1-6; the D gene is possibly TRBD1 (5 bases). CDR1 and CDR2 (germline): DFQATT, SNEGSKA (reference sequence). Trimming removed 6 bases from V and 8 bases from J, with 23 bases in between. The CDR3 is made up of 16 amino acids. CDR3 sequence reads: CSARGVIGTSDSPLHF. The sequenced CDR3 bases are TGCAGTGCCCGGGGGGTTATTGGGACTTCGGATTCACCC.